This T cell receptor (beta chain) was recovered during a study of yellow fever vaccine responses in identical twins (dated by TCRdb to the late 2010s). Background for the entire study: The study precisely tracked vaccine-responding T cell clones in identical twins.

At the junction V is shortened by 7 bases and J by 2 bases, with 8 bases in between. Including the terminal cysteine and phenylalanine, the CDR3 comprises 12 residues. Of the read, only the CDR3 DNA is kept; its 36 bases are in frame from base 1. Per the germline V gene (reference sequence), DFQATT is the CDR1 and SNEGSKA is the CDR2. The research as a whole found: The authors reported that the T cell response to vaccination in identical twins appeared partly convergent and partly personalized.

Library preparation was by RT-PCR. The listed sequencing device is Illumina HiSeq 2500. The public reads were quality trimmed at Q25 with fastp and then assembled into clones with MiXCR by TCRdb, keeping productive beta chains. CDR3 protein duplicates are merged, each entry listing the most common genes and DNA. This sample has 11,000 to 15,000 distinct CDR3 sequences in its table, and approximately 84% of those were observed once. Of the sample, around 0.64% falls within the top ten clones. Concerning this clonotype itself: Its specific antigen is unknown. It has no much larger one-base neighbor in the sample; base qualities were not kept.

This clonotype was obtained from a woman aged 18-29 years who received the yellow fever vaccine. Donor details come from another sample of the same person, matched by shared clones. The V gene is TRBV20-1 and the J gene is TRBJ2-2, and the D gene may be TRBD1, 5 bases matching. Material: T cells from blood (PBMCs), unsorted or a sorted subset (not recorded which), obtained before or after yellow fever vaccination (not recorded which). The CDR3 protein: CSGQKNTGELFF. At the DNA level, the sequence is TGCAGTGGACAGAAAAACACCGGGGAGCTGTTTTTT.